This T cell receptor beta chain was obtained from a study of blood T cell repertoires in COVID-19 (dated by TCRdb to about 2020). General notes on the study: Samples from collaborators originated in the United States, Italy and Spain and spanned both the acute and convalescent phases of COVID-19. A freely available public database, intended as a resource for researchers studying the immune response to SARS-CoV-2, is where the repertoires were released. Samples were obtained from the ongoing ImmuneRACE study (first 160 participants) and from over 1,000 subjects provided by 6 global collaborators. Subjects who had been exposed to COVID-19, were actively infected with it, or had recovered from it provided the deeply sampled blood TCRbeta repertoires that made up the dataset. Where available, HLA class I and class II types were obtained from metadata supplied by the sample provider rather than from assay-based typing. The sample metadata nearly always contained a de-identified subject ID, COVID-19 status, age in years and sex. The prospective study material was composed of cDNA or gDNA derived from T cells, B-cell-depleted T cells, or PBMCs. What the authors observed across the whole study: The amount of clinical and demographic metadata varied by source and participant and was provided uncurated.

Another Seattle source contributed samples from volunteer blood donors who had recovered from COVID-19. Each collaborating institution followed its own protocols to collect whole blood in K2EDTA tubes. For TCRbeta analysis, collaborators shipped samples as frozen whole blood, isolated PBMCs, or DNA extracted from either of those sample types. For this clone: The antigen it recognizes is unknown. No base quality information exists; no much larger clone differs at one position.

The immunoSEQ Assay, a bias-controlled multiplex PCR, was used to amplify TCRbeta CDR3 regions from genomic DNA. The original pipeline was this. Nucleated cell counts per sample were estimated from amplification of reference gene primers within the assay. Sequence reads were collapsed and filtered to measure the absolute abundance of every unique TCRbeta CDR3 rearrangement. For each sample, productive Simpson clonality was calculated by taking the square root of Simpson's diversity index across productive rearrangements. Held by TCRdb, this immuneACCESS table contains in-frame sequences only and omits some clones. Under half of the omission traces to an unresolved V gene where checked; the cause of the rest is unknown. V, J and clone size are taken as reported in that table, and D and trimming were inferred from the DNA itself. Present in this sample are a few hundred thousand clones, about 79% of which were seen just once. The ten largest clones take up approximately 1.3% of the sample.

CDR1 SQVTM and CDR2 ANQGSEA are derived from the germline V gene. The CDR3 sequence holds 11 residues, the cysteine and phenylalanine included. The DNA shown is the 33-base CDR3, in frame from base 1. Germline trimming: 7 bases from V, 7 bases from J; junction bases outside gene matches: 4. Rearrangement joined TRBV29-1 to TRBJ1-1; 9 middle bases align to TRBD1. The clonotype was recovered from a woman aged 35 to 49 who had recovered from COVID-19. The specimen was peripheral blood. Read as DNA, the sequence is TGCAGCGCGGACAGGGGCGTTGAAGCTTTCTTT. It codes for CSADRGVEAFF.